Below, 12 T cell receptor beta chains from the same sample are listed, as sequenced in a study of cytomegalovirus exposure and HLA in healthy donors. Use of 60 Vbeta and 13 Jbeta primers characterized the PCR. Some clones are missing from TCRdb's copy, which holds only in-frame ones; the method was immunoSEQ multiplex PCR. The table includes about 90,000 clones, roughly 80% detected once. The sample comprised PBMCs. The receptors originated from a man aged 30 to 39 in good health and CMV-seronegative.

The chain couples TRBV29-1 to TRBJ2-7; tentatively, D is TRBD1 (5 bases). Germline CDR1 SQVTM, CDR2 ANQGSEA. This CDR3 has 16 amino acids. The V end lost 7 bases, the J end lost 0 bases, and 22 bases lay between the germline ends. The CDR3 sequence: CSAEKKDGQGSYEQYF. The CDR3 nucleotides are TGCAGCGCCGAGAAGAAGGACGGTCAGGGCTCCTACGAGCAGTACTTC.

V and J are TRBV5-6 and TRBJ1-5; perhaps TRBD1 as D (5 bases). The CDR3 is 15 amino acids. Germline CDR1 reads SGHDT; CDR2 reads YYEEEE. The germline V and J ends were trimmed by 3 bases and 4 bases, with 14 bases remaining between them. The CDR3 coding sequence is TGTGCCAGCAGCTCAATGACAGTTACAAATCAGCCCCAGCATTTT. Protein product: CASSSMTVTNQPQHF.

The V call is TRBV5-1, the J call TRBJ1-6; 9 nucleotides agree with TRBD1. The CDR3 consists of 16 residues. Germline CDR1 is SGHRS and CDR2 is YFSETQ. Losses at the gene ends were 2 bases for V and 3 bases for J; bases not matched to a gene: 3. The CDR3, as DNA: TGCGCCAGCAGCTTCACAGGGGGCGACTATAATTCACCCCTCCACTTT. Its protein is CASSFTGGDYNSPLHF.

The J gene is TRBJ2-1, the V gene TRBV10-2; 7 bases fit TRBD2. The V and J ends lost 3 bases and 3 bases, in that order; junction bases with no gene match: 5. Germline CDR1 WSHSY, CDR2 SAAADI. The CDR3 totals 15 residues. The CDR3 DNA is TGCGCCAGCAGTGATCCCCAGCGGGGCTACAATGAGCAGTTCTTC. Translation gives CASSDPQRGYNEQFF.

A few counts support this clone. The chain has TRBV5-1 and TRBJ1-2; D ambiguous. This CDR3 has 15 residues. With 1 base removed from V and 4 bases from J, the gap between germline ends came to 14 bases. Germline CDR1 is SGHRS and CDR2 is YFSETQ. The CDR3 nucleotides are TGCGCCAGCAGCTTGAATAGGGAGGTTGGCTATGGCTACACCTTC. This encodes CASSLNREVGYGYTF.

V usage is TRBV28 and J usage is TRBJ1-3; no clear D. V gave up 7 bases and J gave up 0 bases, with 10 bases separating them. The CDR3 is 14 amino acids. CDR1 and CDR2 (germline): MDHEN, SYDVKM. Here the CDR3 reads CASISGYSGNTIYF. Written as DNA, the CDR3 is TGTGCCAGCATTAGCGGATACTCTGGAAACACCATATATTTT.

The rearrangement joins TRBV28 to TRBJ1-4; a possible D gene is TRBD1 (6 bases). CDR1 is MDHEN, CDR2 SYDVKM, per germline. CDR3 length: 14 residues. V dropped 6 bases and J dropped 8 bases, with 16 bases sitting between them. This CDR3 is CASSPQGPGEKLFF. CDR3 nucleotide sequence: TGTGCCAGCAGCCCCCAGGGGCCGGGGGAAAAACTGTTTTTT.

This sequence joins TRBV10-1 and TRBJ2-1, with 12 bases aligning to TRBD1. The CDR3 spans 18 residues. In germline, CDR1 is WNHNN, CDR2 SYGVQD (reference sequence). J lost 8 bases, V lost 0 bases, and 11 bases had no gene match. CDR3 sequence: CASSESLVGQGADDEQFF. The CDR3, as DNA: TGCGCCAGCAGTGAGTCTCTCGTGGGACAGGGGGCCGATGATGAGCAGTTCTTC.

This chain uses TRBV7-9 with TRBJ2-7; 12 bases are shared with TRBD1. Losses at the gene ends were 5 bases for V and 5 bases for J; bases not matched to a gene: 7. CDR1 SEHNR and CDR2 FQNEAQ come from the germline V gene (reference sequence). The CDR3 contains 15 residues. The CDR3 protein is CASSQPGQGAHEQYF. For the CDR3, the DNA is TGTGCCAGCAGCCAGCCGGGACAGGGGGCCCACGAGCAGTACTTC. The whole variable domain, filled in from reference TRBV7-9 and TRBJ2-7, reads DTGVSQNPRHKITKRGQNVTFRCDPISEHNRLYWYRQTLGQGPEFLTYFQNEAQLEKSRLLSDRFSAERPKGSFSTLEIQRTEQGDSAMYLCASSQPGQGAHEQYFGPGTRLTVT.

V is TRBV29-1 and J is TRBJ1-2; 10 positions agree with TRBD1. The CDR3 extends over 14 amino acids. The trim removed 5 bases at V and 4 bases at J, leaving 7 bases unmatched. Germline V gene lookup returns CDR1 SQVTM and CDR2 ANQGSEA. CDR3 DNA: TGCAGCGTTACCAAGGACAGGGGGGTCTATGGCTACACCTTC. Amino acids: CSVTKDRGVYGYTF.

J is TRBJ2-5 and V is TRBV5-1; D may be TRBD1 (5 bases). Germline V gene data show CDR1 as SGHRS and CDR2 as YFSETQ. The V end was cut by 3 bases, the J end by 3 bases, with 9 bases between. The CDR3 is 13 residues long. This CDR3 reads CASSWKTEETQYF. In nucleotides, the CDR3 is TGCGCCAGCAGCTGGAAGACAGAAGAGACCCAGTACTTC.

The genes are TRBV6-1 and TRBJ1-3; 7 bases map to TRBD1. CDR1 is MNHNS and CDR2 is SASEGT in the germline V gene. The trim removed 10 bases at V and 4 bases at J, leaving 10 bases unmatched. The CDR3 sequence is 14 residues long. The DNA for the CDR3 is TGTGCCACCCTCGAGACAGGGAGGGGAAACACCATATATTTT. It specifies CATLETGRGNTIYF.